This TCR beta chain was recovered during a study of T cell repertoires in cytomegalovirus infection. As for the study in general: HLA-B-restricted CMV epitopes that are well studied were used alongside recently identified HLA-C-restricted ones. Based on public TCR beta signatures, there were indications of CMV infection and of a matching HLA type.

On this clonotype: Its antigen remains unidentified.

TCRdb independently ran MiXCR on the reads; one entry per CDR3 protein. This table has a few hundred thousand distinct CDR3 sequences, around 20% appearing once. The receptor was derived from a human donor in good health (CMV status not recorded). Some clones in this sample may be carry-over from other donors' samples. Sequences were derived from cultured PBMCs, sampled from culture after CMV antigen stimulation.

This CDR3 is CASSSPGLAGTDTQYF. For the CDR3, the DNA is TGTGCCAGCAGCTCCCCGGGGCTAGCGGGCACAGATACGCAGTATTTT. The gene calls are TRBV13 and TRBJ2-3; 7 bases match TRBD2. V shed 4 bases and J 1 base; nucleotides not matched to a gene: 8. CDR1 is PRHDT and CDR2 is FYEKMQ in the germline V gene (reference sequence). The CDR3 contains 16 residues.